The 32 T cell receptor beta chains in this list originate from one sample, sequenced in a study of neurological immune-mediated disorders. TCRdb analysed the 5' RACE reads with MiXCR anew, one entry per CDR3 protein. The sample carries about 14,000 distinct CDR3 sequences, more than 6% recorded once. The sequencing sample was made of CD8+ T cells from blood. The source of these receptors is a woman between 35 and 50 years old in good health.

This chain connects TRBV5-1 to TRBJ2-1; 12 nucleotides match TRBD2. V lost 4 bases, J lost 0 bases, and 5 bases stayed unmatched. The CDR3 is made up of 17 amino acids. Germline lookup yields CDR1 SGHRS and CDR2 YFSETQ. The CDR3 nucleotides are TGCGCCAGCAGCCTCCGGACTAGCGGGGCCTCCTACAATGAGCAGTTCTTC. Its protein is CASSLRTSGASYNEQFF.

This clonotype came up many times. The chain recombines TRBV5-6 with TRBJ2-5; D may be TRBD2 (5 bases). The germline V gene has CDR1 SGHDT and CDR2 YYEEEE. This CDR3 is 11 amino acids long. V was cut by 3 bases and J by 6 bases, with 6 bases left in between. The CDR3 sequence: CASSSGKTQYF. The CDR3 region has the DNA TGTGCCAGCAGCTCGGGGAAGACCCAGTACTTC.

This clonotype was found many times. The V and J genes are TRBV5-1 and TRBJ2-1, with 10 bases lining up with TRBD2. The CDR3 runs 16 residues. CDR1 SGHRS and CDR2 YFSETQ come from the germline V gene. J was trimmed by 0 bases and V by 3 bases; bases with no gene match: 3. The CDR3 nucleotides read TGCGCCAGCAGCTCCTTAGCGGGAGGCTCCTACAATGAGCAGTTCTTC. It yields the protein CASSSLAGGSYNEQFF.

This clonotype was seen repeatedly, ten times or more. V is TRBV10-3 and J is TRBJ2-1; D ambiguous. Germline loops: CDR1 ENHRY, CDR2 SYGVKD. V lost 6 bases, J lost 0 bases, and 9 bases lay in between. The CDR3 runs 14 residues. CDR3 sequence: CAISGRTSYNEQFF. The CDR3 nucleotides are TGTGCCATCAGCGGCAGGACCTCCTACAATGAGCAGTTCTTC.

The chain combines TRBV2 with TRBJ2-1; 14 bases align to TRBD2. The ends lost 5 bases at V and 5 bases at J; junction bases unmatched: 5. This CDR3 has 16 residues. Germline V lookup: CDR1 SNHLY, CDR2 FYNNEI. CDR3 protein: CASSPRGLAGDNEQFF. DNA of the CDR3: TGTGCCAGCAGTCCCCGGGGACTAGCGGGAGACAATGAGCAGTTCTTC.

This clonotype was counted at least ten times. In DNA form, the CDR3 reads TGTGCCAGCAGTGAATTTGAGACAGCGCCCTACGAGCAGTACTTC. This translates into CASSEFETAPYEQYF. The chain is built from TRBV25-1 and TRBJ2-7; tentative D call: TRBD1 (5 bases). The CDR3 totals 15 residues. The germline gives CDR1 MGHDK, CDR2 SYGVNS. Trimming took off 1 base at V and 2 bases at J, with 12 bases between the two ends.

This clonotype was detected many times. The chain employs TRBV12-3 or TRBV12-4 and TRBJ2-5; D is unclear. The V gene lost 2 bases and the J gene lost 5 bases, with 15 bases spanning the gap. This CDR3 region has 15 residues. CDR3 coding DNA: TGTGCCAGCAGTTTACTCCTCCCGTTTGGGGAGACCCAGTACTTC. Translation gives CASSLLLPFGETQYF.

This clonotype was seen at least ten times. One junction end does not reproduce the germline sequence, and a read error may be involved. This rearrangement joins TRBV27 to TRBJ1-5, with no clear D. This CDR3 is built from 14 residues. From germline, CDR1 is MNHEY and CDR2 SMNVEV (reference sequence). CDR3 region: CASSPQISNHPQHF. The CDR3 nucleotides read TGTGCCAGCAGCCCGCAAATCAGCAATCACCCCCAGCATTTT.

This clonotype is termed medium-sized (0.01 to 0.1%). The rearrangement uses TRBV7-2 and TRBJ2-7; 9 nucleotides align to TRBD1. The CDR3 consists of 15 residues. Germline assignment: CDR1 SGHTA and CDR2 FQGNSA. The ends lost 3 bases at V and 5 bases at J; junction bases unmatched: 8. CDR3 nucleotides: TGTGCCAGCAGCTTCATACCGGGACAGGGAAACGAGCAGTACTTC. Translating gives CASSFIPGQGNEQYF.

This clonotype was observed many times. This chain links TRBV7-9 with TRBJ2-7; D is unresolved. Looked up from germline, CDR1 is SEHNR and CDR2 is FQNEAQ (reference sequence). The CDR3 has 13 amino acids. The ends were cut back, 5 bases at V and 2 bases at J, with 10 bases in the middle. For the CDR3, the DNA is TGTGCCAGCAGCCACCTCACGGCCTACGAGCAGTACTTC. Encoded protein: CASSHLTAYEQYF.

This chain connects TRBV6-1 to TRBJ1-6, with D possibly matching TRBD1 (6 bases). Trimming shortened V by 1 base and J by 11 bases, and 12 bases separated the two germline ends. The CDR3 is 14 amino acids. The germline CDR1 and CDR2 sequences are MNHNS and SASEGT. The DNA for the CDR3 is TGTGCCAGCAGTGAAGACAGGGAGGTTACACCCCTCCACTTT. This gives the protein CASSEDREVTPLHF.

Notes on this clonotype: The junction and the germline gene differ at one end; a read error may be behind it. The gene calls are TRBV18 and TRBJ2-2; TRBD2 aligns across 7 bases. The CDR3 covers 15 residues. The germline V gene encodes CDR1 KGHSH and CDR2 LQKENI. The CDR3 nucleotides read TGTGCCAGCTCACCCGAGGACATGGCAAGCGGGGAGTTGTTTTTT. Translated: CASSPEDMASGELFF.

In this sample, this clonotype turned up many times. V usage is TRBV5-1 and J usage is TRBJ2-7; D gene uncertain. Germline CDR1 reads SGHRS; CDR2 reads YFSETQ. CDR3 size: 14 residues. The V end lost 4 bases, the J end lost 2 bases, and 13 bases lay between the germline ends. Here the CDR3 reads CASSPGRIPYEQYF. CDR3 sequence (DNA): TGCGCCAGCAGCCCCGGACGGATCCCCTACGAGCAGTACTTC.

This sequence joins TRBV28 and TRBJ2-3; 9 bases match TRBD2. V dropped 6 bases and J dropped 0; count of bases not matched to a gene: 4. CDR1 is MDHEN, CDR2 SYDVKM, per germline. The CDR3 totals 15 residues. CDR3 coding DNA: TGTGCCAGCAGCCCCCTAGCGGGGAGCACAGATACGCAGTATTTT. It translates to CASSPLAGSTDTQYF.

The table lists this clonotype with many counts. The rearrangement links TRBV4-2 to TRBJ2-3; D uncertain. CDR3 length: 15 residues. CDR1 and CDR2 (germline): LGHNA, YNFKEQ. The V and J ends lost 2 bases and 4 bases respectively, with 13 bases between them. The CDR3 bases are TGTGCCAGCAGCCAACGATCACGAACCGCAGATACGCAGTATTTT. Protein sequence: CASSQRSRTADTQYF.

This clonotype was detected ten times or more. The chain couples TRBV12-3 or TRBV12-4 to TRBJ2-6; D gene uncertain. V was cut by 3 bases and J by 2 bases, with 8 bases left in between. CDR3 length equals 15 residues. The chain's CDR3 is CASSFGAPGANVLTF. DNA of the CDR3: TGTGCCAGCAGTTTTGGAGCTCCTGGGGCCAACGTCCTGACTTTC.

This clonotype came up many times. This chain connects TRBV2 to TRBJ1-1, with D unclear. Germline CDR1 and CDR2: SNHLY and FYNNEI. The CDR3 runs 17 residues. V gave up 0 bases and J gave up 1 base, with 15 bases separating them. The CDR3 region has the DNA TGTGCCAGCAGTGAAGCCCTCGGGCGGGATCCGAACACTGAAGCTTTCTTT. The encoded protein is CASSEALGRDPNTEAFF. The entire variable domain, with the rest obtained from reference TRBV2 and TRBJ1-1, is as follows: EPEVTQTPSHQVTQMGQEVILRCVPISNHLYFYWYRQILGQKVEFLVSFYNNEISEKSEIFDDQFSVERPDGSNFTLKIRSTKLEDSAMYFCASSEALGRDPNTEAFFGQGTRLTVV.

CDR3 region: CASSVEAGGGTDTQYF. For the CDR3, the DNA is TGTGCCAGCAGCGTAGAGGCAGGGGGCGGCACAGATACGCAGTATTTT. The rearrangement links TRBV9 to TRBJ2-3, with TRBD1 matching over 8 bases. V dropped 0 bases and J dropped 1; count of bases not matched to a gene: 4. The V gene's germline CDR1 is SGDLS and CDR2 YYNGEE. The CDR3 spans 16 residues.

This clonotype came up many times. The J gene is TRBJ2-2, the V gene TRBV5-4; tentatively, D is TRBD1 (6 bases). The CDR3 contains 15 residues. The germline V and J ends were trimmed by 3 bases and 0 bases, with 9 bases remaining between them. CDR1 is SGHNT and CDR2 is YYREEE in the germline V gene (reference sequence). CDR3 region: CASSSGTTNTGELFF. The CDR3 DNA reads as TGTGCCAGCAGCTCCGGGACAACGAACACCGGGGAGCTGTTTTTT.

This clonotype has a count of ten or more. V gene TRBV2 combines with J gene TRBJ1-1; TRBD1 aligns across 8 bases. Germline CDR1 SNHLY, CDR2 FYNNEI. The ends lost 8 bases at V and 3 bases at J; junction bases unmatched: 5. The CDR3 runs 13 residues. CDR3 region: CASYGQGYTEAFF. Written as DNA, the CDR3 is TGTGCCAGCTATGGACAGGGCTACACTGAAGCTTTCTTT.

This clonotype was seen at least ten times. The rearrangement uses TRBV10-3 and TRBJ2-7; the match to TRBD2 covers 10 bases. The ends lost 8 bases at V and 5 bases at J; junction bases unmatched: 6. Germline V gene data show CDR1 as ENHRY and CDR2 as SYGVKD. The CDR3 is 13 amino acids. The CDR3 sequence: CAIGASGSHEQYF. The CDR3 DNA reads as TGTGCCATCGGAGCTAGCGGGAGCCACGAGCAGTACTTC.

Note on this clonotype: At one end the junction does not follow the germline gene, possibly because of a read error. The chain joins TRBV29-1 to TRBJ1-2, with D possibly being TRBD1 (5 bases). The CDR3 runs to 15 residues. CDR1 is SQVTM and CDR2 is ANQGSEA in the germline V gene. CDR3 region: CSVALAGWSNYGYTF. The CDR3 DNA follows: TGTAGCGTTGCGTTGGCAGGGTGGTCAAACTATGGCTACACCTTC.

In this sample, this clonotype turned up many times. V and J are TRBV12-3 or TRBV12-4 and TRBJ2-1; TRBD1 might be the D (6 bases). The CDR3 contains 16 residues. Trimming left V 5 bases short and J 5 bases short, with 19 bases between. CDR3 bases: TGTGCCAGCAGTCACCTAATCGGACAGACACACAATGAGCAGTTCTTC. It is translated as CASSHLIGQTHNEQFF.

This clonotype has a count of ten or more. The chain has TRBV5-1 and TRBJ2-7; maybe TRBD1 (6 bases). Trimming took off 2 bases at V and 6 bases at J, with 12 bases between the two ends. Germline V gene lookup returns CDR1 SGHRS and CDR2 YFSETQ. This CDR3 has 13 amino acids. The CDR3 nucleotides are TGCGCCAGCAGCTTACAGGGTCAGCGCGAGCAGTACTTC. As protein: CASSLQGQREQYF.

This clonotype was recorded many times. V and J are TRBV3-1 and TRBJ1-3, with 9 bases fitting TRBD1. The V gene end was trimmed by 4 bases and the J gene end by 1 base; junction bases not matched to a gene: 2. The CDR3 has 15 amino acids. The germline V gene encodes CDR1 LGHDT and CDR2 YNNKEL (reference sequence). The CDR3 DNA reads TGTGCCAGCAGCCCTGGGACAGGGTCTGGAAACACCATATATTTT. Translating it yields CASSPGTGSGNTIYF.

The CDR3 coding sequence is TGCAGTGCTAGTGCGGACTTCGTTAACTACGGAATAGCGGACACCCAAGCGACAGATACGCAGTATTTT. Translation: CSASADFVNYGIADTQATDTQYF. The J gene is TRBJ2-3, the V gene TRBV20-1; perhaps TRBD2 as D (6 bases). The CDR3 has 23 amino acids. Germline V gene lookup returns CDR1 DFQATT and CDR2 SNEGSKA (reference sequence). Trimming took off 3 bases at V and 3 bases at J, with 40 bases between the two ends.

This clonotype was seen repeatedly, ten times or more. The CDR3 sequence: CASSQAGRQYF. The CDR3 nucleotides are TGTGCCAGCAGCCAAGCCGGTAGGCAGTACTTC. The chain joins TRBV4-2 to TRBJ2-7, with D unresolved. This CDR3 has 11 amino acids. Trimming shortened V by 1 base and J by 9 bases, and 7 bases separated the two germline ends. Germline CDR1 reads LGHNA; CDR2 reads YNFKEQ.

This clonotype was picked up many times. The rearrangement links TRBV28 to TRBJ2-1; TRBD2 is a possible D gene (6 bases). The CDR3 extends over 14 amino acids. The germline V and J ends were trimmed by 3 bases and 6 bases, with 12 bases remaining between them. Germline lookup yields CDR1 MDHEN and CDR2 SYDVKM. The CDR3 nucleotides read TGTGCCAGCAGTTTTGGGGGGAGTAGCAATGAGCAGTTCTTC. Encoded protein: CASSFGGSSNEQFF.

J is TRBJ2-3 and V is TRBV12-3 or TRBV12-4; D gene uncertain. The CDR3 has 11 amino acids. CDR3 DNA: TGTAACAGCAGGAGCACAGATACGCAGTATTTT. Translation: CNSRSTDTQYF.

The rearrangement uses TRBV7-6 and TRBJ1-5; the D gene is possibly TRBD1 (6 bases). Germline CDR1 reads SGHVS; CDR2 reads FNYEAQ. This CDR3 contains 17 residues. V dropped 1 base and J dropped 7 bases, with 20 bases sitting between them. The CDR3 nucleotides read TGTGCCAGCAGCTTAGTGAAGGGGACACTCGGGAGCCAGCCCCAGCATTTT. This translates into CASSLVKGTLGSQPQHF.

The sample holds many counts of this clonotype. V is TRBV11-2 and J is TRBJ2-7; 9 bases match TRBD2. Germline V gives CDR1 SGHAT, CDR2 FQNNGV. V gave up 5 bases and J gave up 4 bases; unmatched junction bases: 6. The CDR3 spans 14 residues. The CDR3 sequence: CASSLGGGAYEQYF. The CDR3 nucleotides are TGTGCCAGCAGCCTCGGCGGGGGGGCGTACGAGCAGTACTTC.

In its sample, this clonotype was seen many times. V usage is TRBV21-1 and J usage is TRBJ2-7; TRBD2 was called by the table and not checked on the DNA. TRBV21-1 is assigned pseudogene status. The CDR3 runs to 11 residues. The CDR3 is CASSTGPPQYF. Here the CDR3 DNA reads TGTGCCAGCAGCACCGGCCCGCCTCAGTACTTC.